This T cell receptor (beta chain) stems from a study of post-analysis software for immune sequencing data. General study findings and limits: Strong same-batch co-clustering of samples appeared with F measure clustering. The study found significantly lower normalized Chao1 diversity in multiple sclerosis patients than in controls.

Prepared libraries of TCR beta cDNA carried unique molecular identifiers. There were about 0.85 to 11 million T cells, and about 500,000 cDNA molecules came from them. MiXCR, applied by TCRdb to the PCR reads, yields one record per CDR3 protein. The sample yields roughly 540,000 distinct CDR3 sequences, around a third seen once. As concerns this clonotype: The antigen is unknown.

The sequenced sample was blood. This TCR was sampled from a girl younger than 18 with multiple sclerosis.

CDR3 in amino acids: CASSPRVRETQYF. In nucleotides, the CDR3 is TGCGCCAGCAGCCCTCGGGTGAGGGAGACCCAGTACTTC. The rearrangement uses TRBV4-1 and TRBJ2-7; D ambiguous. The end of the DNA fits TRBJ2-5 better, so the J call may be wrong. The CDR3 length is 13 residues. CDR1 is MGHRA and CDR2 is YSYEKL in the germline V gene.